The clone carrying this T cell receptor (beta chain) was seen many times. Its antigen is still unknown. The sample is drawn from a study of T cells after yellow fever vaccination. The study's findings and limits: Peaking on day 5 versus 15, the secondary response was faster but weaker. Clonotypes found in both CD4 and CD8 compartments made up a small share. Subsequent booster samples again held most clones from primary vaccination (around 96% CD4, 85% to 90% CD8).

A process of 5'RACE template switching, which added a universal primer site and UMIs, was used to make TCR cDNA. TCRdb analysed the 5' RACE reads with MiXCR anew, one entry per CDR3 protein. The sample lists about 75,000 distinct CDR3 sequences, about 7.7% occurring once. J lost 8 bases, V lost 3 bases, and 8 bases had no gene match. This CDR3 has 14 residues. The germline gives CDR1 SQVTM, CDR2 ANQGSEA. This specimen consisted of CD8+ T cells sorted from PBMCs, obtained 9 to 11 days after the first yellow fever vaccination. The origin of this receptor is a man between 18 and 35 years old who received the YFV17D yellow fever vaccine. The genes are TRBV29-1 and TRBJ2-1; TRBD1 matches 9 bases. The CDR3 nucleotides read TGCAGCGTTGATCGAGGGACAGGGTTGGATGAGCAGTTCTTC. Encoded protein: CSVDRGTGLDEQFF.